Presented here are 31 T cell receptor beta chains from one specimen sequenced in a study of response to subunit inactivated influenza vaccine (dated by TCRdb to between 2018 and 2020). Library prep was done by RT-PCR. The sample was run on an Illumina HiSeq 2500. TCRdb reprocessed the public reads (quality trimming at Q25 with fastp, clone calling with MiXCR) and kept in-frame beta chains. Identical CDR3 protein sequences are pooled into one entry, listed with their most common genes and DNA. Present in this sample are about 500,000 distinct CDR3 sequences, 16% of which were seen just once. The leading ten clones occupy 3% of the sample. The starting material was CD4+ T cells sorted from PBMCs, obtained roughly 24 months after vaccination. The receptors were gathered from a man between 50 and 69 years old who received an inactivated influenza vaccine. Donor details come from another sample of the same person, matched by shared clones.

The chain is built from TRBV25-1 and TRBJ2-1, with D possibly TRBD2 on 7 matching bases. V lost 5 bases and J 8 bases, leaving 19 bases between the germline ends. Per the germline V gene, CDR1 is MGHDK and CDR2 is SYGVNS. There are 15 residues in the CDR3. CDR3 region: CASSPFRGGADEQFF. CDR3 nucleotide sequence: TGTGCCAGCAGTCCCTTTAGGGGGGGTGCCGATGAGCAGTTCTTC.

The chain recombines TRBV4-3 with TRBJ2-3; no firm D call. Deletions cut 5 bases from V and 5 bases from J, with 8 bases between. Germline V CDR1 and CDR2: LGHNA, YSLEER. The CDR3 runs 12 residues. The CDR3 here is CASSWQEDTQYF. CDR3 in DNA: TGCGCCAGCAGCTGGCAGGAAGATACGCAGTATTTT.

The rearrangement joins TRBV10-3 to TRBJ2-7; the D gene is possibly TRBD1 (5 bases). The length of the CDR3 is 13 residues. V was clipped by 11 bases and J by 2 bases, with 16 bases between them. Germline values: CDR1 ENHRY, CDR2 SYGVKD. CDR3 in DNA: TGTGCCGTCCGCTCGGACAAGGCCTACGAGCAGTACTTC. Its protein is CAVRSDKAYEQYF.

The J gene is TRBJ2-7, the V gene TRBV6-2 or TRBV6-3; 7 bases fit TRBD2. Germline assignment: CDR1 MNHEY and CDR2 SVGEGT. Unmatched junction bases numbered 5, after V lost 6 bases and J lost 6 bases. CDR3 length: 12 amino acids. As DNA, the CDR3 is TGTGCCAGCAGATGGACGGGAGGCGAGCAGTACTTC. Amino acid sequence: CASRWTGGEQYF.

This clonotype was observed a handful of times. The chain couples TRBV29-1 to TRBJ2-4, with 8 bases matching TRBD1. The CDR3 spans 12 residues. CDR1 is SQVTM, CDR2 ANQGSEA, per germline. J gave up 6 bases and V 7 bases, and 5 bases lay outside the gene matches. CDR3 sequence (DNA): TGCAGCGGCGGGGACAGGCGAAACATTCAGTACTTC. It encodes CSGGDRRNIQYF.

This CDR3 reads CASSLDTGFSGYTF. The CDR3 DNA is TGTGCCAGCAGCTTAGATACAGGGTTTAGTGGCTACACCTTC. The chain employs TRBV11-2 and TRBJ1-2; tentatively, D is TRBD1 (6 bases). From germline, CDR1 is SGHAT and CDR2 FQNNGV. Trimming shortened V by 0 bases and J by 7 bases, and 12 bases separated the two germline ends. This CDR3 has 14 amino acids.

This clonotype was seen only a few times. The CDR3 loop is CATSEQQGARYNEQFF. The CDR3 nucleotides read TGTGCCACCAGTGAGCAACAGGGGGCGCGGTACAATGAGCAGTTCTTC. This chain joins TRBV24-1 and TRBJ2-1, with 9 bases that match TRBD1. Germline CDR1 and CDR2: KGHDR and SFDVKD. CDR3 length: 16 residues. V dropped 4 bases and J dropped 4; count of bases not matched to a gene: 7.

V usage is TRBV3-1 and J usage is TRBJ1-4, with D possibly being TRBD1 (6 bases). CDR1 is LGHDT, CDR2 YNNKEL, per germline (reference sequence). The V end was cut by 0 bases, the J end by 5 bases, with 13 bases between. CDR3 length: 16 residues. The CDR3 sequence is CASSQDRGGPNEKLFF. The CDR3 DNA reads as TGTGCCAGCAGCCAAGATCGAGGGGGGCCAAATGAAAAACTGTTTTTT.

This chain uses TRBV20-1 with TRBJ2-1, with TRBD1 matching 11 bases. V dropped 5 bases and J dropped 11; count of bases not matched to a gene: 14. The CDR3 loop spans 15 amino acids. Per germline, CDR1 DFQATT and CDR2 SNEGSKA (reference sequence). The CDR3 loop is CSAQKPGQGDYKQFF. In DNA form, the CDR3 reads TGCAGTGCTCAAAAGCCGGGACAGGGGGATTATAAGCAGTTCTTC.

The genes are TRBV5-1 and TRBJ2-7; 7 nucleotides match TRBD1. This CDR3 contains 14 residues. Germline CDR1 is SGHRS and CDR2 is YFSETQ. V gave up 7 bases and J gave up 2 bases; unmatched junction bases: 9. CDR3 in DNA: TGCGCCAGCTCGATGGGGCAGGGGGCCTACGAGCAGTACTTC. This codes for CASSMGQGAYEQYF.

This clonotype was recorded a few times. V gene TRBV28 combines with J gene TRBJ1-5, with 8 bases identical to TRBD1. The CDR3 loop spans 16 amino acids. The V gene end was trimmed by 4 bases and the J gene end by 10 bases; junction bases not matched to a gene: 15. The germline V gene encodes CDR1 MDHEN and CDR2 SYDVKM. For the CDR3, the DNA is TGTGCCAGCAGTTACTTGGCCACAGGGGGACTCCCACCCCAGCATTTT. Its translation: CASSYLATGGLPPQHF.

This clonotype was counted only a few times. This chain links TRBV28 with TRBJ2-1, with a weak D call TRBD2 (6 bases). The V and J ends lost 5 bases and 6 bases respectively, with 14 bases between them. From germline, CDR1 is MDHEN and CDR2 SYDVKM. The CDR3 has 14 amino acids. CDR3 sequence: CASSTPGGINEQFF. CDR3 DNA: TGTGCCAGCAGTACCCCGGGCGGGATCAATGAGCAGTTCTTC.

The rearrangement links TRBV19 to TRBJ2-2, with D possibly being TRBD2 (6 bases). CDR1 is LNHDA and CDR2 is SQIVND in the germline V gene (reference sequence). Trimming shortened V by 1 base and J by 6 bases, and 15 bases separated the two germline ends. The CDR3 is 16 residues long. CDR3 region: CASSIVGGRGSGELFF. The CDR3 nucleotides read TGTGCCAGTAGTATAGTCGGGGGACGAGGCTCCGGGGAGCTGTTTTTT.

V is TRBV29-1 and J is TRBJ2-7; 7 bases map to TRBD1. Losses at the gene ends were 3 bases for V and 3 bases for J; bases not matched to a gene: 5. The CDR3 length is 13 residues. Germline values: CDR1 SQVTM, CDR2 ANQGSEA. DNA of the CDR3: TGCAGCGTTGACCGAACAGGGGACTACGAGCAGTACTTC. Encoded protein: CSVDRTGDYEQYF.

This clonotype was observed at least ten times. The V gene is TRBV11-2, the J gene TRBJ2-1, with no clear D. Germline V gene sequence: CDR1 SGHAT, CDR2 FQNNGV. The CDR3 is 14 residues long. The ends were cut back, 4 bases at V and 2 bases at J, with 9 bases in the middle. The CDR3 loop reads CASSSLPPYNEQFF. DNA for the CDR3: TGTGCCAGCAGCTCCCTCCCTCCCTACAATGAGCAGTTCTTC.

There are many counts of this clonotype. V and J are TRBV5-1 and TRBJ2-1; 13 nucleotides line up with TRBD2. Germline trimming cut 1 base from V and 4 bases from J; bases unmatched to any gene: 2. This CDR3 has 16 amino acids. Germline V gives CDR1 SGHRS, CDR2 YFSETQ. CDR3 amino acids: CASSLMTSGGYNEQFF. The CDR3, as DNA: TGCGCCAGCAGCTTGATGACTAGCGGGGGGTACAATGAGCAGTTCTTC.

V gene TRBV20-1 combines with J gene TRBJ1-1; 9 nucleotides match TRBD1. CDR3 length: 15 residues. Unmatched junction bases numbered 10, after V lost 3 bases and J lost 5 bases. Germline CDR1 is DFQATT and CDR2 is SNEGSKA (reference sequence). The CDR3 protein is CSARTLDRGGTEAFF. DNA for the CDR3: TGCAGTGCTAGGACCTTGGACAGGGGTGGGACTGAAGCTTTCTTT.

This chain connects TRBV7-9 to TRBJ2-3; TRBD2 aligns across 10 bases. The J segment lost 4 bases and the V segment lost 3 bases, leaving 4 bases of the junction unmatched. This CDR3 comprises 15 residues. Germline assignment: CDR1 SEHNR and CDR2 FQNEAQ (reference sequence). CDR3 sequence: CASSLPSGSSDTQYF. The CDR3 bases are TGTGCCAGCAGCTTGCCTAGCGGGAGTTCAGATACGCAGTATTTT.

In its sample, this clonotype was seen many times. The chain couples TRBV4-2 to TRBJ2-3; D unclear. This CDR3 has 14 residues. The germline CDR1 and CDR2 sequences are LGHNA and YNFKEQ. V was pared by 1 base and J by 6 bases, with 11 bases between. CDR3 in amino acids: CASSQGASLDTQYF. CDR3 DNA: TGTGCCAGCAGCCAAGGGGCCTCCCTCGATACGCAGTATTTT.

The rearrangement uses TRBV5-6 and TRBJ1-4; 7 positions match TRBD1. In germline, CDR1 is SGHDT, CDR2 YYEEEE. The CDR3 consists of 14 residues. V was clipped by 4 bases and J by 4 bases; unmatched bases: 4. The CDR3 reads CASSQTGLNEKLFF. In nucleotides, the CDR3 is TGTGCCAGCAGCCAGACAGGGCTTAATGAAAAACTGTTTTTT. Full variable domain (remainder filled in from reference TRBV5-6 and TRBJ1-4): DAGVTQSPTHLIKTRGQQVTLRCSPKSGHDTVSWYQQALGQGPQFIFQYYEEEERQRGNFPDRFSGHQFPNYSSELNVNALLLGDSALYLCASSQTGLNEKLFFGSGTQLSVL.

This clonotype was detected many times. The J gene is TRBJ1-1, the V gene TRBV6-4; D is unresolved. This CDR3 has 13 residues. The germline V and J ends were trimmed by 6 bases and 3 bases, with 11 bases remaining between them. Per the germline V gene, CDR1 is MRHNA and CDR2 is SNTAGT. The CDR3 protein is CASRAGRDTEAFF. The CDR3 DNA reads TGTGCCAGCAGAGCTGGTCGGGACACTGAAGCTTTCTTT.

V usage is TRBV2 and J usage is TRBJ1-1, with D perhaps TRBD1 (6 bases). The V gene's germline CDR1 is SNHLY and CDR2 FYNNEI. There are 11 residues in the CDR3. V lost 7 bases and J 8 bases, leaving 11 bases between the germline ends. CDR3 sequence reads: CASIRQVEAFF. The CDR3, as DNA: TGTGCCAGCATTCGACAGGTCGAAGCTTTCTTT.

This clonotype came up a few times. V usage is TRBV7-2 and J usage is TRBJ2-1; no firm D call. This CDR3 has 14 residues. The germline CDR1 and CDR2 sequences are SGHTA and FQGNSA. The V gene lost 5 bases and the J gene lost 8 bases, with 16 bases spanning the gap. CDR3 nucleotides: TGTGCCAGCAGCCCGAATGGGCAATTGGATGAGCAGTTCTTC. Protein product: CASSPNGQLDEQFF.

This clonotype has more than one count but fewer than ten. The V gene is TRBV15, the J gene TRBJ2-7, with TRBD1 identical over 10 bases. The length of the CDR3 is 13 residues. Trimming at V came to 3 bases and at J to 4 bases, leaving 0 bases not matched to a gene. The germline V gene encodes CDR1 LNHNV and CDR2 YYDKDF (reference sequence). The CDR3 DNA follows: TGTGCCACCAGCAGGGACAGGGGGTACGAGCAGTACTTC. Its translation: CATSRDRGYEQYF.

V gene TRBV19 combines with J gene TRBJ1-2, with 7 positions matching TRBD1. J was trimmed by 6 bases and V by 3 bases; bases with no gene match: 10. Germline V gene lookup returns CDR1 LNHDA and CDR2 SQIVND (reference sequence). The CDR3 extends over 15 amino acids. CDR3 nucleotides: TGTGCCAGTAGTATTGGGCTATCCAGGGGGAATGGCTACACCTTC. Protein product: CASSIGLSRGNGYTF.

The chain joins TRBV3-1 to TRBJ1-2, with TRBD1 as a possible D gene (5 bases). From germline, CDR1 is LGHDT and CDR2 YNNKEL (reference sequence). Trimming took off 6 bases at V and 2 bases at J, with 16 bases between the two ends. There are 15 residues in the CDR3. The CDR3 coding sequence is TGTGCCAGCAGACCCGGGACCCAATTGAACTATGGCTACACCTTC. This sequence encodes CASRPGTQLNYGYTF.

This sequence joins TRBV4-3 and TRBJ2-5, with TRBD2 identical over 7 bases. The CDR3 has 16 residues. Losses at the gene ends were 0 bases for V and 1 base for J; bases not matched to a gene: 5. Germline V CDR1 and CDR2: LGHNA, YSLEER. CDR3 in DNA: TGCGCCAGCAGCCAAGATATAGGGAGGGCCCAAGAGACCCAGTACTTC. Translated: CASSQDIGRAQETQYF.

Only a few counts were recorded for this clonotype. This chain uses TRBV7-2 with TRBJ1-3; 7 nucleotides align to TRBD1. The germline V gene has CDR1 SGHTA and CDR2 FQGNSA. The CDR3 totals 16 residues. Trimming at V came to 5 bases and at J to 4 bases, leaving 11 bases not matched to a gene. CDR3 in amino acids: CASSTRQGGEGNTIYF. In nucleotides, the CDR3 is TGTGCCAGCAGCACCCGACAGGGAGGAGAAGGAAACACCATATATTTT.

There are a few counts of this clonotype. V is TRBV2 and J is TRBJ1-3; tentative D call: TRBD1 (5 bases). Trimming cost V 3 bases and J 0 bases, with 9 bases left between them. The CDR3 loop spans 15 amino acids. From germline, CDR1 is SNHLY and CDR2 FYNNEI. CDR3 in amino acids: CASSEGVLSGNTIYF. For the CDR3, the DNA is TGTGCCAGCAGTGAGGGGGTCCTCTCTGGAAACACCATATATTTT. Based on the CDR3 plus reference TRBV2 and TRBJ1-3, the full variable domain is EPEVTQTPSHQVTQMGQEVILRCVPISNHLYFYWYRQILGQKVEFLVSFYNNEISEKSEIFDDQFSVERPDGSNFTLKIRSTKLEDSAMYFCASSEGVLSGNTIYFGEGSWLTVV.

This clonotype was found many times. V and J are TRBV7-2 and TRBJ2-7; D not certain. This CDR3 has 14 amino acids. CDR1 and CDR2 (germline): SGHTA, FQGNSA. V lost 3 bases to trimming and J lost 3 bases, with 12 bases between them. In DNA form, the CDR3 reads TGTGCCAGCAGCTTTTCTGGACCTTACTACGAGCAGTACTTC. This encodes CASSFSGPYYEQYF.

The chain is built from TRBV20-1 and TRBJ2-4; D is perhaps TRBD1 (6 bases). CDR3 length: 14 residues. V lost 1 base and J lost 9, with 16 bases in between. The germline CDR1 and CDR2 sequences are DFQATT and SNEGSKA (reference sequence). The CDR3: CSARVAGVRSIQYF. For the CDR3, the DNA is TGCAGTGCTAGAGTGGCAGGGGTTCGAAGCATTCAGTACTTC.